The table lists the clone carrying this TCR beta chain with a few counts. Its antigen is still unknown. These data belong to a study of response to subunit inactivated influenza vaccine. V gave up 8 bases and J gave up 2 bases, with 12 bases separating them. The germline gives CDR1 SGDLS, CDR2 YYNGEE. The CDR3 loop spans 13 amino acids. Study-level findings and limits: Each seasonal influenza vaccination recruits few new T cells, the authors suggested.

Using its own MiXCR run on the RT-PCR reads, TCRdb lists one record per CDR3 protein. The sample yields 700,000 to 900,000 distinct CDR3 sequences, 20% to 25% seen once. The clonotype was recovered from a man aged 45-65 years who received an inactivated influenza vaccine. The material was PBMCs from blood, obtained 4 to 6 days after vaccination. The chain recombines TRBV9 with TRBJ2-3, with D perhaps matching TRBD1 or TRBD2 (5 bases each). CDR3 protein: CASEGPNTDTQYF. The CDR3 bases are TGTGCCAGTGAGGGACCGAACACAGATACGCAGTATTTT. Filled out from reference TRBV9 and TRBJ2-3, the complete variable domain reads DSGVTQTPKHLITATGQRVTLRCSPRSGDLSVYWYQQSLDQGLQFLIQYYNGEERAKGNILERFSAQQFPDLHSELNLSSLELGDSALYFCASEGPNTDTQYFGPGTRLTVL.